Sequencing of this T cell receptor (beta chain) was carried out in a study of vaccination and CD4 T cells after COVID-19. V lost 10 bases and J lost 6; bases outside the gene matches: 11. Looked up from germline, CDR1 is MDHEN and CDR2 is SYDVKM. The CDR3 sequence is 14 residues long. An Oncomine TCR Beta short-read assay was used to sequence the DNA from cultured CD4+ T cells. MiXCR was run by TCRdb on the PCR reads, yielding one entry per CDR3 protein. The data hold fewer than 7,500 distinct CDR3 sequences, with 50% to 60% observed a single time. As to treatment: approximately nine-day PBMC culture with coronavirus spike peptide pools or control peptides (ViraFEST assay). Gathered ahead of the COVID-19 pandemic (2011-2018) were the CD4+ T cells of the unexposed donor. This clonotype was seen a handful of times. Antigen specificity is unknown.

This chain joins TRBV28 and TRBJ2-2; 7 nucleotides match TRBD1. The clonotype comes from a human donor in good health. Sequencing was done on a sample of CD4+ T cells from blood, cultured in vitro. The DNA of the CDR3 is TGTGCCACCCCCCGACAGGGTTCCGCCGGGGAGCTGTTTTTT. Translation: CATPRQGSAGELFF.